This TCR beta chain was sequenced in a study of Graves' ophthalmopathy and Graves' hyperthyroidism. With 0 bases clipped from V and 10 bases from J, the junction kept 5 bases outside the gene matches. The CDR3 runs to 15 residues. The germline V gene has CDR1 SGHVS and CDR2 FNYEAQ. The table lists this clonotype with many counts. Beta-chain TCR CDR3 regions were amplified from RNA transcripts. First-round RT-PCR employed HTBI primers, with a second-round multiplex PCR after it. TCRdb recomputed calls from the multiplex PCR reads with MiXCR, one row per CDR3 protein. The data show about 600,000 distinct CDR3 sequences, approximately 37% seen once.

The chain has TRBV7-6 and TRBJ1-6; 8 bases fit TRBD1. Sequenced: peripheral blood or thyroid tissue (not recorded which). The receptor was derived from an adult man with Graves' hyperthyroidism. The CDR3: CASSLAAGGESPLHF. In DNA, the CDR3 is TGTGCCAGCAGCTTAGCCGCAGGGGGCGAATCACCCCTCCACTTT.